Detailed here is one T cell receptor beta chain. This clone's antigen is unknown. Per-base qualities were not stored, and no clone one base away is much larger. Per the germline V gene, ENHRY is the CDR1 and SYGVKD is the CDR2. Germline trimming amounts to 10 bases on V and 5 bases on J, with 11 as the count of junction bases outside the gene matches. Taken from cysteine to phenylalanine, the CDR3 has 13 residues. Only the CDR3 region is kept as DNA, spanning 39 bases read in frame from base 1. This record comes from a study of beta chain features in type 1 diabetes (dated by TCRdb to 2016 to 2019). A note on the overall study: Patients and healthy donors did not differ in mean age, gender distribution, total cell number or subset yield. A total of 107,917,701 sorted cells were examined across all samples, and the number of cells per subset was strongly correlated with RNA yield. In the study, recently diagnosed type 1 diabetes patients and matched healthy donors were compared on the TCRB repertoires of their sorted circulating CD4+ T cell subsets. Whereas all 30 or so donors provided naive and central memory subsets, regulatory and stem cell-like memory subsets were isolated from just 8 patients and roughly 8 healthy donors.

Each donor gave one peripheral blood draw, approximately 100 mL on average, collected into heparinised tubes. A BD FACSAria II was used to sort naive, central memory, regulatory and stem cell-like memory CD4+ T cells with a panel that included CD45RO, CCR7, CD25, CD127, CD95 and CD27. All sorted populations exceeded 95% purity. PBMCs were isolated immediately by Lymphoprep density gradient centrifugation and stained directly without culture. To minimize batch effects, samples were stained and sorted in pairs, one healthy donor with one patient per experiment. The entire isolated RNA was reverse transcribed using the High Capacity cDNA Reverse Transcription Kit, and thus expressed TCRB transcripts were sequenced. Naive, central memory and regulatory T cell samples underwent deep immunoSEQ sequencing, averaging roughly 3.4 million total reads per sample. After sorted cells were lysed in RLT buffer, RNA was extracted with DNase-treated RNeasy Micro or Mini kits, with the choice depending on cell number. To prevent cross-contamination, every cell subset was processed on its own, while patient and healthy donor samples were processed together. The immunoSEQ multiplex PCR was used to amplify TCRB sequences from cDNA, generating 87-bp fragments that spanned the CDR3 region. Amplicons were sequenced on the Illumina HiSeq platform. As for the authors' bioinformatics: Synthetic template baselines were used to correct PCR bias computationally, reads within Hamming distance 2 were collapsed, and singletons that could not be merged were discarded. Reads were aligned to IMGT to assign V, D and J genes, CDR3 length, and insertions or deletions at six rearrangement sites. Within each subset, clonotype counts were normalized to sorted cell number, after which true diversity and Gini coefficients were computed with the tcR R package. The overlap coefficient, calculated on TCRB nucleotide sequences, was used to quantify repertoire sharing. Out-of-frame TCRB sequences from naive cells were analyzed as a proxy for the pre-selection repertoire. The table comes from immuneACCESS by way of TCRdb, which keeps in-frame sequences with V and J called. Part of the clones is missing from these tables; in studies checked, under half for an unresolved V gene and the rest for unknown reasons. V, J and clone size reflect that table, while D and trimming were determined from the DNA. A total of 300,000 or so clones appear in this sample, roughly 13% of them only once. In total, the top ten clones hold approximately 0.016% of the sample.

Overall study results and their limits: Because cDNA rather than genomic DNA was sequenced, highly expressing activated cells could have been over-represented, although no difference in activation and CD3 levels was found between groups. The naive, central memory and regulatory TCRB repertoires appeared to resemble one another more closely among patients than among healthy donors. A moderate but significant shortening of TCRB CDR3 length was observed in type 1 diabetes patients in all four CD4+ subsets. At VDJ recombination sites, patients with type 1 diabetes made fewer insertions and deleted more nucleotides, a pattern implying thymic rearrangement abnormalities. Because the HLA sub-analyses included only small numbers of individuals, any influence of HLA type on TCRB rearrangement was left unresolved. PCR may preferentially amplify shorter templates, but because patient and control samples were amplified and corrected together, any resulting skew would affect both groups equally.

The sequenced sample was naive CD4+ T cells from blood. Reading the label with the study, this specimen's cell subset or site is: true naive CD4+ T cells. The clonotype was recovered from a woman between 18 and 29 years old with type 1 diabetes. The sequence is built from TRBV10-3 and TRBJ2-7, with 7 bases in between that match TRBD1. In nucleotide form, the sequence is TGTGCCACCGAATCCGGGACAGAAAACGAGCAGTACTTC. This yields the protein CATESGTENEQYF.